This TCR beta chain was recovered during a study of T-cell reconstitution after alpha-beta-depleted transplantation in children. General study findings and limits: From surviving recipient T cells and thymic progenitors came the high day-60 TCRbeta diversity observed in some patients. From newly produced T cells came most of the T-cell counts and diversity one year after transplant.

The sample holds many counts of this clonotype. Its antigen remains unknown. The germline V gene encodes CDR1 SGHTA and CDR2 FQGNSA. This CDR3 spans 14 amino acids. V lost 5 bases to trimming and J lost 2 bases, with 11 bases between them. Unique molecular identifiers were incorporated when the TCRbeta library was constructed. TCRdb re-called the PCR reads through MiXCR, storing one row per CDR3 protein. In the table there are about 300,000 distinct CDR3 sequences, over 7.5% of which are singletons. The gene calls are TRBV7-2 and TRBJ2-3; possibly TRBD2 for D (6 bases). The receptor's source is a female patient aged 2 to 10 who had a stem cell transplant for Fanconi anemia, so the T cells may come from the graft donor. The sample consisted of peripheral blood, taken 360 days after TCRalphabeta/CD19-depleted stem cell transplant. CDR3 coding DNA: TGTGCCAGCAGCCCGGACTATAACACAGATACGCAGTATTTT. This translates into CASSPDYNTDTQYF.